Each of the 3 T cell receptor beta chains below was sequenced from the same sample in a study of T cells in Graves' hyperthyroidism and ophthalmopathy (dated by TCRdb to between 2019 and 2020). Receptor libraries were prepared by multiplex PCR. Sequencing was carried out with an Illumina HiSeq 2000. The TCR beta CDR3 regions were amplified from the RNA transcripts. A first-round RT-PCR of the TCR CDR3 used the HTBI primer set with the Qiagen OneStep RT-PCR kit. TCRdb passed the public sequencing reads through fastp at Q25 and MiXCR, retaining productive beta sequences. Each entry merges the rows of one CDR3 protein and shows their most common DNA and genes. Present in this sample are about 640,000 distinct CDR3 sequences, less than 25% of which were seen just once. Around a third of the sample rests with the top ten. Sequencing was done on a sample of blood. The receptors derive from a man aged 25-40 years with Graves' ophthalmopathy.

V gene TRBV9 combines with J gene TRBJ1-4; 7 nucleotides line up with TRBD1. The J segment lost 8 bases and the V segment lost 5 bases, leaving 12 bases of the junction unmatched. This CDR3 is built from 15 residues. The germline CDR1 and CDR2 sequences are SGDLS and YYNGEE. CDR3 residues: CASRGLGDRAEKLFF. The CDR3 coding sequence is TGTGCCAGCAGGGGGCTCGGAGACAGGGCAGAAAAACTGTTTTTT.

This clonotype has a count of ten or more. The V and J genes are TRBV2 and TRBJ1-2; 7 positions agree with TRBD1. Germline lookup yields CDR1 SNHLY and CDR2 FYNNEI. J was trimmed by 6 bases and V by 6 bases; bases with no gene match: 10. This CDR3 contains 14 residues. CDR3 bases: TGTGCCAGCAGAGCGGACAGGCGGAGGGATGGCTACACCTTC. Amino acid sequence: CASRADRRRDGYTF.

This chain links TRBV7-9 with TRBJ1-4, with D unclear. The CDR3 has 14 amino acids. Germline V gene sequence: CDR1 SEHNR, CDR2 FQNEAQ (reference sequence). Trimming removed 3 bases at V and 11 bases at J, with 16 bases between. The CDR3: CASSFSREPWKLFF. DNA for the CDR3: TGTGCCAGCAGCTTCTCCCGGGAGCCATGGAAACTGTTTTTT. Combining the CDR3 with reference TRBV7-9 and TRBJ1-4 gives the whole variable domain DTGVSQNPRHKITKRGQNVTFRCDPISEHNRLYWYRQTLGQGPEFLTYFQNEAQLEKSRLLSDRFSAERPKGSFSTLEIQRTEQGDSAMYLCASSFSREPWKLFFGSGTQLSVL.